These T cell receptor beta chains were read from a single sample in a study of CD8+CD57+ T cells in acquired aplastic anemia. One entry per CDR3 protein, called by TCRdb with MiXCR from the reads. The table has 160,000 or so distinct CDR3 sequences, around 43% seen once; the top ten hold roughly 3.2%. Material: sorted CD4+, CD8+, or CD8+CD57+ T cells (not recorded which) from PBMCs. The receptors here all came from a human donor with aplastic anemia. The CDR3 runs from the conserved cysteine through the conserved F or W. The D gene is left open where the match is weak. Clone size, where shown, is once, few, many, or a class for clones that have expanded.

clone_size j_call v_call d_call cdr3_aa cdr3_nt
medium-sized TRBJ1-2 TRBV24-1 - CATSDQSYGYTF TGTGCCACCAGTGACCAAAGCTATGGCTACACCTTC
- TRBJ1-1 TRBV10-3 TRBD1 CAIAETGSTEAFF TGTGCCATCGCAGAGACAGGGAGCACTGAAGCTTTCTTT
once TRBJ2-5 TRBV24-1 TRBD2 CATSDFKGLAAQETQYF TGTGCCACCAGTGATTTTAAGGGGCTAGCGGCCCAAGAGACCCAGTACTTC
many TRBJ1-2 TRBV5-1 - CASSEDGGYGYTF TGCGCCAGCAGCGAGGACGGGGGCTATGGCTACACCTTC
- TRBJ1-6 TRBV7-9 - CASSETWDLDAPLHF TGTGCCAGCAGTGAAACGTGGGACCTTGATGCACCCCTCCACTTT
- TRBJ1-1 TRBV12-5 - CASVSSGAHRVFNTEAFF TGTGCTAGTGTTTCTTCGGGGGCACATCGGGTCTTTAACACTGAAGCTTTCTTT
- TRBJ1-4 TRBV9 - CASSVARTSGAEKLFF TGTGCCAGCAGCGTAGCTAGGACTAGCGGGGCTGAAAAACTGTTTTTT
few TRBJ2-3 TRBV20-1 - CSAPRDSPIRTDTQYF TGCAGTGCTCCCCGGGACTCCCCAATCCGCACAGATACGCAGTATTTT
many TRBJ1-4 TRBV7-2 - CASSLGGANEKLFF TGTGCCAGCAGCTTAGGGGGGGCAAATGAAAAACTGTTTTTT
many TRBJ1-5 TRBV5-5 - CASSALPPGDGQPQHF TGTGCCAGCAGCGCCCTCCCGCCAGGGGATGGGCAGCCCCAGCATTTT
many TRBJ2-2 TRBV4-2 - CASSQEGGYAGELFF TGTGCCAGCAGCCAGGAGGGGGGTTACGCCGGGGAGCTGTTTTTT
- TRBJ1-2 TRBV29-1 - CSVAGQAPDYGYTF TGCAGCGTTGCCGGGCAGGCGCCAGACTATGGCTACACCTTC
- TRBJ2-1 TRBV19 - CASNTGSTYDEQFF TGTGCCAGCAATACAGGGTCCACCTACGATGAGCAGTTCTTC
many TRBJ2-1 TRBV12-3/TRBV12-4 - CASSLRRSSNEQFF TGTGCCAGCAGTTTACGGCGGAGCTCTAATGAGCAGTTCTTC
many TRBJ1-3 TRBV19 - CASSIFRGSGNTIYF TGTGCCAGTAGTATTTTCAGGGGAAGTGGAAACACCATATATTTT
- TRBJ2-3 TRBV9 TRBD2 CASSVGPGGLTDTQYF TGTGCCAGCAGCGTAGGTCCGGGGGGGCTCACAGATACGCAGTATTTT
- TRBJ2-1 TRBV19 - CASLDPRIHNEQFF TGTGCCAGTTTGGACCCTCGCATTCACAATGAGCAGTTCTTC
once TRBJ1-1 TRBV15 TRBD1 CATSSDRVDTEAFF TGTGCCACCAGCAGTGACAGGGTTGACACTGAAGCTTTCTTT